The present T cell receptor beta chain was sequenced within a study of metastatic and nonmetastatic thyroid tumors. Whole-study context: Repertoire comparison spanned blood and tumor or nodule tissue of malignant and benign thyroid patients.

The CDR3 contains 17 residues. The V and J ends lost 1 base and 0 bases, in that order; junction bases with no gene match: 7. Germline V gene lookup returns CDR1 GTSNPN and CDR2 SVGIG (reference sequence). Notes on this clone: Its antigen is unidentified.

Thyroid surgery took place with no prior treatment in any patient. As handled by the study authors: Building a distant-metastasis classifier for papillary thyroid cancer drew on CDR3 differences across clinicopathological groups. MiXCR was used by TCRdb to re-call the PCR reads. These V and J calls originate from TCRdb's pipeline instead of the authors' own analysis. The data contain some 7,000 clones, about 33% of them singletons. General study points: Significantly greater TCR beta diversity was reportedly found in malignant thyroid tumors than in benign nodules (in blood and tumor).

The sequencing input was adjacent normal tissue. The receptor's source is a female donor with papillary thyroid cancer or a benign thyroid nodule (not recorded which). Some clones in this sample may be carry-over from other donors' samples. This chain links TRBV30 with TRBJ2-7; 12 bases are shared with TRBD2. In DNA form, the CDR3 reads TGTGCCTGGAGTGCCCCCCGGACTAGCGGGAACTCCTACGAGCAGTACTTC. This translates into CAWSAPRTSGNSYEQYF.